Listed below are T cell receptor beta chains from one sample, sequenced in a study of early T cells in non-severe SARS-CoV-2 infection. TCRdb reprocessed the 5' RACE reads with MiXCR, giving one entry per CDR3 protein. The sample lists about 23,000 distinct CDR3 sequences; about 5.6% were seen once. Material for sequencing was whole blood. The receptors stem from an adult who was a healthcare worker with PCR-confirmed SARS-CoV-2 infection or an uninfected control (not recorded which). Each CDR3 is given with its conserved first and last residue. A D gene is named only where the DNA matches it firmly. Size is stated as once, few or many counts, or a class when the clone is expanded.

cdr3_aa cdr3_nt d_call j_call v_call clone_size cdr3_length
CASSFRWGGGEAFF TGTGCCAGCAGCTTCCGCTGGGGGGGTGGTGAAGCTTTCTTT . TRBJ1-1 TRBV7-2 few 14
CASSPRHWFQETQYF TGTGCCAGCAGCCCGAGGCATTGGTTCCAAGAGACCCAGTACTTC . TRBJ2-5 TRBV7-2 many 15
CASTQRGQQNYGYTF TGTGCCAGCACCCAGCGTGGACAGCAAAACTATGGCTACACCTTC . TRBJ1-2 TRBV6-1 many 15
CATRILSGRASNEQFF TGTGCCACCAGAATCCTTAGCGGGAGGGCCTCCAATGAGCAGTTCTTC TRBD2 TRBJ2-1 TRBV15 many 16
CASRAGGVDTEAFF TGTGCCAGCAGGGCGGGGGGAGTAGACACTGAAGCTTTCTTT . TRBJ1-1 TRBV28 many 14
CATRMDSWDGYTF TGTGCCACCCGCATGGACAGCTGGGATGGCTACACCTTC . TRBJ1-2 TRBV10-3 many 13
CASTLGPAGVNEQFF TGTGCCAGCACCCTCGGGCCAGCGGGAGTTAATGAGCAGTTCTTC TRBD2 TRBJ2-1 TRBV27 few 15
CASRITGFGDQPQHF TGTGCCAGCAGGATAACAGGGTTCGGGGATCAGCCCCAGCATTTT . TRBJ1-5 TRBV12-3/TRBV12-4 many 15
CASSLAASGRAGELFF TGCGCCAGCAGCTTGGCCGCTAGCGGGAGGGCCGGGGAGCTGTTTTTT TRBD2 TRBJ2-2 TRBV5-1 many 16
CASSQGTGISSYEQYF TGTGCCAGCAGCCAAGGGACAGGAATCAGCTCCTACGAGCAGTACTTC TRBD1 TRBJ2-7 TRBV3-1 many 16
CASSRGDTGELFF TGCGCCAGCAGCCGAGGAGACACCGGGGAGCTGTTTTTT . TRBJ2-2 TRBV4-1 medium-sized 13